The source of this T cell receptor beta chain is a study of T cell responses to AZD1222 COVID-19 vaccine (dated by TCRdb to the early 2020s). At the level of the whole study: TCR sequencing covered approximately 230 trial participants: 207 given two doses of AZD1222 and around 26 given two doses of MenACWY control vaccine. Trial participants were enrolled by age into 18-55, 56-69 and 70-plus year subgroups, with roughly 150, 30 and 60 TCR-sequenced participants respectively.

As regards this clone: It lacks a known antigen. No clone much larger than this one lies a single base away; base qualities are absent.

The research as a whole found: Vaccine-associated CD4 TCRs spanned the whole spike protein, with dominant responses in regions 160-218 and 743-854. Nearly half of unique spike-specific TCRs reportedly recognized epitopes outside regions mutated in the B.1.351 and B.1.1.7 variants. A significant rise in spike-specific TCR breadth and depth was observed after two AZD1222 doses relative to day 0 and relative to MenACWY recipients. Participants were mostly white British and included more females than males, and it was suggested by the authors that clonal diversity may have been underestimated. Because no day 14 peak-response samples were available, the repertoires could be characterized only after the peak T cell response. The 56-69-year group was small, and its depth increase did not reach significance, likely because of low power. Conclusions about previously exposed vaccinees were limited because only six AZD1222 recipients were SARS-CoV-2 seropositive at baseline.

The sample's time point label, decoded: about 28 days (+/-7) after the second vaccine dose. Because spike-specific TCR depth and breadth did not differ between the two schedules, AZD1222 recipients who got a second dose at roughly 4 weeks were pooled with those who got a second dose at roughly 12 weeks. Vaccinee samples came from UK trials COV001 and COV002, including a single-blind randomized controlled phase 2/3 trial of AZD1222 (ChAdOx1 nCoV-19) in healthy adults. For TCRbeta chain sequencing, PBMC samples were collected from trial participants at day 0 and at day 28 after the second dose. The CDR3 regions of human TCRbeta chains were analyzed by immunosequencing. The paper's data handling went like this. Repertoire TCRs were matched against a reference library of SARS-CoV-2-specific TCRs generated with the MIRA antigen-specificity platform. Breadth was defined as the fraction of unique TCRs that were SARS-CoV-2-associated, and depth was defined as the fraction of total T cells that were SARS-CoV-2-associated. Using the MIRA data, each spike-specific TCR was mapped to the spike region that the TCR reacts to and placed in a CD4 or CD8 class. Log10-transformed breadth and depth values were compared by one-way ANOVA with Sidak's multiple comparisons tests. This immuneACCESS table, as held by TCRdb, lists in-frame sequences with V and J called but not all clones. Of the missing ones, under half trace to an unresolved V gene in checked studies; the others have no known cause. V, J and clone size were drawn from that table, and D and trimming were deduced from the DNA. Counted in this sample were roughly 98,000 clones; 70% to 85% of them appeared once. 14% of the sample is taken by the ten largest.

V is pared back by 0 bases and J by 8 bases, with 11 bases lying between the germline termini. The CDR3 runs 13 residues from the cysteine to the phenylalanine. Only the CDR3 portion is preserved as DNA: 39 bases, with reading frame beginning at the first base. According to the germline V gene, CDR1 reads SGDLS and CDR2 reads YYNGEE. The rearranged chain carries TRBV9 and TRBJ1-2, with TRBD1 perhaps the D gene, on 6 matching bases. The clonotype comes from an adult who received the AZD1222 COVID-19 vaccine. The sample was peripheral blood, taken 28 days after the second AZD1222 dose. The CDR3: CASSVGGGWGYTF. The base sequence is TGTGCCAGCAGCGTAGGTGGGGGCTGGGGCTACACCTTC.